Below, 28 T cell receptor beta chains from the same sample are listed, as sequenced in a study of cytomegalovirus exposure and HLA in healthy donors. PCR was performed using 60 Vbeta and 13 Jbeta primers. Measured with immunoSEQ multiplex PCR; TCRdb has only the in-frame clones, and not every one. The top ten clones hold over 10% of a sample with tens of thousands of clones, 86% of them seen once. Source material: PBMCs. These receptors were obtained from a middle-aged woman in good health and CMV-seropositive.

The chain joins TRBV4-3 to TRBJ2-1; 8 nucleotides align to TRBD2. Germline V lookup: CDR1 LGHNA, CDR2 YSLEER. The CDR3 is made up of 17 amino acids. The V segment lost 0 bases and the J segment 0 bases; nucleotides outside the gene matches: 4. The CDR3 loop reads CASSQEKAGDSYNEQFF. The DNA of the CDR3 is TGCGCCAGCAGCCAAGAAAAAGCGGGGGACTCCTACAATGAGCAGTTCTTC.

This chain links TRBV11-3 with TRBJ1-6; unclear D gene. The CDR3 is 14 residues long. Germline V gene data show CDR1 as SGHNT and CDR2 as YENEEA. Trimming stripped 2 bases from V and 5 bases from J, with 7 bases between. The CDR3 spells CASSLTGNNSPLHF. For the CDR3, the DNA is TGTGCCAGCAGCTTAACGGGAAATAATTCACCCCTCCACTTT.

CDR3 region: CASSDNRGLNEKLFF. The DNA of the CDR3 is TGTGCCAGTAGTGATAACAGGGGGCTCAATGAAAAACTGTTTTTT. The V gene is TRBV19, the J gene TRBJ1-4, with 9 bases aligning to TRBD1. Germline V lookup: CDR1 LNHDA, CDR2 SQIVND (reference sequence). V lost 5 bases, J lost 5 bases, and 6 bases stayed unmatched. The CDR3 totals 15 residues.

There are a few counts of this clone. The chain couples TRBV19 to TRBJ2-2; D is uncertain. Looked up from germline, CDR1 is LNHDA and CDR2 is SQIVND (reference sequence). Trimming shortened V by 6 bases and J by 6 bases, and 8 bases separated the two germline ends. The CDR3 is made up of 12 amino acids. The CDR3 DNA is TGTGCCAGTAGGAGAGAGGCCGGGGAGCTGTTTTTT. Protein sequence: CASRREAGELFF.

The gene calls are TRBV5-6 and TRBJ2-7; D may be TRBD1 (6 bases). V lost 5 bases to trimming and J lost 9 bases, with 15 bases between them. Germline V CDR1 and CDR2: SGHDT, YYEEEE. This CDR3 spans 12 amino acids. CDR3 bases: TGTGCCAGCAGACAGCAGGGGAAAGGGCAGTACTTC. Amino acid sequence: CASRQQGKGQYF. Full variable domain (rest looked up from reference TRBV5-6 and TRBJ2-7): DAGVTQSPTHLIKTRGQQVTLRCSPKSGHDTVSWYQQALGQGPQFIFQYYEEEERQRGNFPDRFSGHQFPNYSSELNVNALLLGDSALYLCASRQQGKGQYFGPGTRLTVT.

In this sample, this clone turned up a few times. The V gene is TRBV6-6, the J gene TRBJ2-3; 7 bases map to TRBD1. The V and J ends lost 4 bases and 5 bases, in that order; junction bases with no gene match: 6. The CDR3 has 14 amino acids. CDR1 is MNHNY and CDR2 is SVGAGI in the germline V gene (reference sequence). In DNA form, the CDR3 reads TGTGCCAGCAGTTTAGGGGGCGTTGGAGATACGCAGTATTTT. Residues: CASSLGGVGDTQYF.

J is TRBJ2-5 and V is TRBV4-1; unclear D gene. With 2 bases removed from V and 5 bases from J, the gap between germline ends came to 9 bases. In germline, CDR1 is MGHRA, CDR2 YSYEKL. The CDR3 has 13 amino acids. CDR3 nucleotides: TGCGCCAGCAGCCAAACAGCCAGGGAGACCCAGTACTTC. This codes for CASSQTARETQYF.

The rearrangement joins TRBV30 to TRBJ1-2; 7 bases match TRBD1. Germline CDR1 is GTSNPN and CDR2 is SVGIG (reference sequence). The CDR3 covers 13 residues. V dropped 5 bases and J dropped 4; count of bases not matched to a gene: 7. This CDR3 is CAWGLQGIYGYTF. The CDR3 DNA reads as TGTGCCTGGGGGTTACAGGGGATCTATGGCTACACCTTC. Full variable domain (rest looked up from reference TRBV30 and TRBJ1-2): SQTIHQWPATLVQPVGSPLSLECTVEGTSNPNLYWYRQAAGRGLQLLFYSVGIGQISSEVPQNLSASRPQDRQFILSSKKLLLSDSGFYLCAWGLQGIYGYTFGSGTRLTVV.

This chain links TRBV9 with TRBJ1-1; TRBD1 agrees at 10 bases. Germline CDR1 SGDLS, CDR2 YYNGEE. V shed 0 bases, J shed 8 bases, and the junction held 4 bases outside the gene matches. The CDR3 totals 14 residues. The CDR3 region is CASSVVGTGVEAFF. The CDR3 region has the DNA TGTGCCAGCAGCGTAGTCGGGACAGGGGTAGAAGCTTTCTTT.

DNA of the CDR3: TGTGCCAGCAGCCAGGGGAATGGACCCCAGCATTTT. Translation gives CASSQGNGPQHF. The chain carries TRBV5-6 and TRBJ1-5, with D possibly TRBD1 on 6 matching bases. The CDR3 is 12 amino acids. Germline CDR1 is SGHDT and CDR2 is YYEEEE. Trimming shortened V by 4 bases and J by 10 bases, and 12 bases separated the two germline ends.

V gene TRBV6-6 combines with J gene TRBJ2-1, with D possibly being TRBD2 (6 bases). CDR1 and CDR2 (germline): MNHNY, SVGAGI (reference sequence). The CDR3 runs to 10 residues. The V end was cut by 5 bases, the J end by 15 bases, with 11 bases between. For the CDR3, the DNA is TGTGCCAGCAGTAGGGACTGGCTGTTCTTC. Its protein is CASSRDWLFF.

This rearrangement joins TRBV7-6 to TRBJ2-5; no clear D. There are 13 residues in the CDR3. The V and J ends lost 3 bases and 2 bases respectively, with 7 bases between them. Germline CDR1 reads SGHVS; CDR2 reads FNYEAQ. The DNA of the CDR3 is TGTGCCAGCAGCTTCAGCGCACAAGAGACCCAGTACTTC. This translates into CASSFSAQETQYF.

For the CDR3, the DNA is TGTGCCAGCAGCTTAGGCAGAAACATTCAGTACTTC. The encoded protein is CASSLGRNIQYF. The chain recombines TRBV7-9 with TRBJ2-4; D ambiguous. Per the germline V gene, CDR1 is SEHNR and CDR2 is FQNEAQ (reference sequence). Trimming took off 1 base at V and 6 bases at J, with 4 bases between the two ends. This CDR3 region has 12 residues.

The rearrangement links TRBV6-4 to TRBJ2-1; TRBD1 matches 7 bases. Germline lookup yields CDR1 MRHNA and CDR2 SNTAGT. The J segment lost 6 bases and the V segment lost 6 bases, leaving 5 bases of the junction unmatched. CDR3 length: 13 residues. This CDR3 is CASSGTETNEQFF. The DNA of the CDR3 is TGTGCCAGCAGCGGGACAGAAACCAATGAGCAGTTCTTC.

The chain is built from TRBV6-4 and TRBJ2-1, with 11 bases fitting TRBD2. The CDR3 spans 16 residues. The germline V gene has CDR1 MRHNA and CDR2 SNTAGT. J gave up 5 bases and V 4 bases, and 7 bases lay outside the gene matches. Here the CDR3 reads CASSGDGTSGNNEQFF. The CDR3 DNA is TGTGCCAGCAGTGGAGATGGGACTAGCGGAAACAATGAGCAGTTCTTC.

The J gene is TRBJ1-1, the V gene TRBV2; 8 nucleotides agree with TRBD1. This CDR3 contains 14 residues. V was clipped by 7 bases and J by 1 base; unmatched bases: 5. Germline CDR1 reads SNHLY; CDR2 reads FYNNEI. The CDR3 reads CASTTDRANTEAFF. DNA of the CDR3: TGTGCCAGCACTACGGACAGGGCGAACACTGAAGCTTTCTTT.

This chain uses TRBV11-2 with TRBJ2-1; D is possibly TRBD1 (5 bases). Deletions cut 5 bases from V and 14 bases from J, with 16 bases between. This CDR3 contains 12 residues. Germline CDR1 SGHAT, CDR2 FQNNGV. DNA of the CDR3: TGTGCCAGCAGCCTACTGGGGCAGGATAAGTTCTTC. Translation gives CASSLLGQDKFF.

The DNA of the CDR3 is TGTGCCAGCACCTCCCCCAGGGACAGCGGGCTTGGGCAGTACTTC. Protein sequence: CASTSPRDSGLGQYF. The chain links TRBV6-5 to TRBJ2-7; tentative D call: TRBD1 (7 bases). The germline V gene encodes CDR1 MNHEY and CDR2 SVGAGI. Deletions cut 7 bases from V and 9 bases from J, with 25 bases between. This CDR3 has 15 residues.

The gene calls are TRBV18 and TRBJ2-7, with D unclear. The germline V gene has CDR1 KGHSH and CDR2 LQKENI. Trimming removed 4 bases at V and 0 bases at J, with 7 bases between. The CDR3 runs to 13 residues. CDR3 nucleotide sequence: TGTGCCAGCTCACTCACTCCCTCCTACGAGCAGTACTTC. Protein sequence: CASSLTPSYEQYF.

V is TRBV2 and J is TRBJ2-5; D is undetermined. The CDR3 totals 12 residues. Trimming removed 7 bases from V and 5 bases from J, with 11 bases in between. Germline V lookup: CDR1 SNHLY, CDR2 FYNNEI. CDR3 in DNA: TGTGCCAGCACTAAAGAATCGGAGACCCAGTACTTC. Translating it yields CASTKESETQYF.

The chain couples TRBV29-1 to TRBJ2-5, with a weak D call TRBD1 (6 bases). The length of the CDR3 is 14 residues. V lost 3 bases to trimming and J lost 5 bases, with 16 bases between them. Germline CDR1 SQVTM, CDR2 ANQGSEA. The CDR3 reads CSVEILTRGETQYF. CDR3 coding DNA: TGCAGCGTTGAGATATTAACGAGGGGGGAGACCCAGTACTTC.

V and J are TRBV2 and TRBJ1-2; D perhaps matches TRBD1 (5 bases). This CDR3 has 14 amino acids. Trimming removed 3 bases from V and 3 bases from J, with 11 bases in between. Per germline, CDR1 SNHLY and CDR2 FYNNEI. CDR3 DNA: TGTGCCAGCAGTGAGGGGGGGACGGACTATGGCTACACCTTC. Translation gives CASSEGGTDYGYTF.

The chain uses TRBV6-5 and TRBJ1-6; 9 bases are shared with TRBD1. The CDR3 has 13 amino acids. Germline loops: CDR1 MNHEY, CDR2 SVGAGI. J was trimmed by 7 bases and V by 6 bases; bases with no gene match: 1. CDR3 coding DNA: TGTGCCAGCAGGGGGACAGGGAATTCACCCCTCCACTTT. This encodes CASRGTGNSPLHF.

The chain is built from TRBV28 and TRBJ2-5; D is uncertain. The CDR3 extends over 13 amino acids. V was trimmed by 2 bases and J by 11 bases, leaving 15 bases between them. The germline gives CDR1 MDHEN, CDR2 SYDVKM. The CDR3 DNA follows: TGTGCCAGCAGTTTAGTCCAATCCTACGGGCAGTACTTC. This translates into CASSLVQSYGQYF.

This clone was observed a few times. The J gene is TRBJ1-6, the V gene TRBV5-6, with D maybe TRBD1 (5 bases). Trimming cost V 3 bases and J 10 bases, with 8 bases left between them. The CDR3 has 12 residues. Germline lookup yields CDR1 SGHDT and CDR2 YYEEEE. CDR3 nucleotide sequence: TGTGCCAGCAGCTGGGGGGACTCACCCCTCCACTTT. Amino acid sequence: CASSWGDSPLHF.

The rearrangement joins TRBV28 to TRBJ2-2; 10 nucleotides agree with TRBD1. V was pared by 6 bases and J by 5 bases, with 9 bases of the junction left unmatched. Germline V CDR1 and CDR2: MDHEN, SYDVKM. This CDR3 contains 16 residues. The CDR3 nucleotides are TGTGCCAGCAGGTCTAGACAGGGGGCGAGAACCGGGGAGCTGTTTTTT. It is translated as CASRSRQGARTGELFF.

The genes are TRBV4-2 and TRBJ2-3, with TRBD2 matching 10 bases. CDR1 is LGHNA and CDR2 is YNFKEQ in the germline V gene. This CDR3 region has 20 residues. Trimming at V came to 0 bases and at J to 1 base, leaving 13 bases not matched to a gene. CDR3 DNA sequence: TGTGCCAGCAGCCAAGATGCGGCTAGCGGGGGCCCGCCGGGCACAGATACGCAGTATTTT. It codes for CASSQDAASGGPPGTDTQYF.

This clone appeared a single time. CDR3 sequence: CASSWLSGAQSYNEQFF. The CDR3 nucleotides read TGCGCCAGCAGCTGGCTTTCAGGGGCCCAATCCTACAATGAGCAGTTCTTC. The chain has TRBV5-1 and TRBJ2-1, with D perhaps TRBD1 (6 bases). The length of the CDR3 is 17 residues. Trimming removed 3 bases at V and 1 base at J, with 17 bases between. Germline-derived CDR1 and CDR2 are SGHRS and YFSETQ.